This record looks at one T cell receptor beta chain sequence and its context. The target antigen is unknown. The entire patient cohort was treatment-naive prior to thyroid surgery. This sample stems from a study of metastatic and nonmetastatic thyroid tumors. The CDR3 is made up of 13 amino acids. Germline assignment: CDR1 GTSNPN and CDR2 SVGIG (reference sequence). V lost 5 bases to trimming and J lost 1 base, with 6 bases between them. Study conclusions and caveats: According to reports, the diversity of TCR beta was significantly higher in malignant thyroid tumors than in benign nodules, and this held in both blood and tumor samples.

TCRdb re-called clones via MiXCR from the PCR reads. The sample yields 15,000 to 20,000 clones, approximately 30% seen once. V is TRBV30 and J is TRBJ2-6; no firm D call. Sequencing used blood. The TCR sequence derives from a female donor with papillary thyroid cancer or a benign thyroid nodule (not recorded which). Some clones in this sample may be carry-over from other donors' samples. CDR3 sequence reads: CAWLGSGANVLTF. CDR3 nucleotide sequence: TGTGCCTGGTTGGGGTCTGGGGCCAACGTCCTGACTTTC.